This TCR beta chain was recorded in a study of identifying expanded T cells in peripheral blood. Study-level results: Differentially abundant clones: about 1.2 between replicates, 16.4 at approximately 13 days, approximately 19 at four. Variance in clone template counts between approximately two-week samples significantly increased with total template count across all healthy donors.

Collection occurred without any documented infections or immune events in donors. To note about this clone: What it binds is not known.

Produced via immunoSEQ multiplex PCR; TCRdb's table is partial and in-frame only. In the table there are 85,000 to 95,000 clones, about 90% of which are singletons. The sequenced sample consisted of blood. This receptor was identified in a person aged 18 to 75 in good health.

The CDR3 sequence is CASSAAGYYGYTF. CDR3 in DNA: TGTGCCAGCAGTGCAGCAGGTTACTATGGCTACACCTTC. The chain recombines TRBV28 with TRBJ1-2; D is uncertain. The length of the CDR3 is 13 residues. Trimming cost V 5 bases and J 3 bases, with 10 bases left between them. CDR1 is MDHEN, CDR2 SYDVKM, per germline.